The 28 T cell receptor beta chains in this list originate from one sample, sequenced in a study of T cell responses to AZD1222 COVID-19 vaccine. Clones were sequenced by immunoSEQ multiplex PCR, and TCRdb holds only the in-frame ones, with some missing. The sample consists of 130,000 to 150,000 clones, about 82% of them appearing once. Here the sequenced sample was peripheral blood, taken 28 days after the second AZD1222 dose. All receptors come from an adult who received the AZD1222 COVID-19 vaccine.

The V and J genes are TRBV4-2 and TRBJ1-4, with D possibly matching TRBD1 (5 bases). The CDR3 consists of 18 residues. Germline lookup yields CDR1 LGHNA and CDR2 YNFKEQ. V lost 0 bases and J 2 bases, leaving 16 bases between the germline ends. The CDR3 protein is CASSQDMVGRVTNEKLFF. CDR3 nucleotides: TGTGCCAGCAGCCAAGATATGGTGGGCAGGGTCACTAATGAAAAACTGTTTTTT.

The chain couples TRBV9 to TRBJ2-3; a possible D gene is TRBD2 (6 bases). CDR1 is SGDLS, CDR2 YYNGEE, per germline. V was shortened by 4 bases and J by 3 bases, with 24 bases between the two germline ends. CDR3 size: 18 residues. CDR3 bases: TGTGCCAGCAGCCCTCTCTTGGTCGGGGTGGAGGGGACAGATACGCAGTATTTT. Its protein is CASSPLLVGVEGTDTQYF.

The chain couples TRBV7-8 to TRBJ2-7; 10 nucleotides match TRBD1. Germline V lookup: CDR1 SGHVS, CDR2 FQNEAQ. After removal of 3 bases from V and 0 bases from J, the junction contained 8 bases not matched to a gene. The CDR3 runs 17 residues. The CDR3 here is CASSFLRDRGYSYEQYF. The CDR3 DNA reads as TGTGCCAGCAGCTTCCTCCGGGACAGGGGTTACTCCTACGAGCAGTACTTC. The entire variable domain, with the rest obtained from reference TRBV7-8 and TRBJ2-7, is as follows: GAGVSQSPRYKVAKRGQDVALRCDPISGHVSLFWYQQALGQGPEFLTYFQNEAQLDKSGLPSDRFFAERPEGSVSTLKIQRTQQEDSAVYLCASSFLRDRGYSYEQYFGPGTRLTVT.

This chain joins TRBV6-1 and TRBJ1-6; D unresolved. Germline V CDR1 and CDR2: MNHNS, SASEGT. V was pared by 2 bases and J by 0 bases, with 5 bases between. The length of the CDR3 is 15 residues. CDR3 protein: CASSEFSSYNSPLHF. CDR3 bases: TGTGCCAGCAGTGAATTCAGCTCCTATAATTCACCCCTCCACTTT.

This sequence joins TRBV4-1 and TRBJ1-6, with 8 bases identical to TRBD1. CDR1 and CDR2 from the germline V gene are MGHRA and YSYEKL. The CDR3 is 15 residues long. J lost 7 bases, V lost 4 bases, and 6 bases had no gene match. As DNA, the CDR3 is TGCGCCAGCAGCCTACCAGGGGGCGTGAATTCACCCCTCCACTTT. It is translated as CASSLPGGVNSPLHF.

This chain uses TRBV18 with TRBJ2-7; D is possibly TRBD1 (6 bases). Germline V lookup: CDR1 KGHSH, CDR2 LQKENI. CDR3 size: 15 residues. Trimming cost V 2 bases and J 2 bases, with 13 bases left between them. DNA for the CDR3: TGTGCCAGCTCACCAGGGATAGGGGACACCTACGAGCAGTACTTC. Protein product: CASSPGIGDTYEQYF.

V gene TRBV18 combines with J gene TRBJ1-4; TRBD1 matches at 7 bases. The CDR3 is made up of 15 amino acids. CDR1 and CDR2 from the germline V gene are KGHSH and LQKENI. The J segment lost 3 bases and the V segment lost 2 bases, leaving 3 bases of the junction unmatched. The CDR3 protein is CASSPRGLSNEKLFF. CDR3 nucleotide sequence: TGTGCCAGCTCACCAAGGGGGCTTTCTAATGAAAAACTGTTTTTT.

CDR3 sequence (DNA): TGTGCCAGCAGGCCCGTGCAGGGGGACTACAATGAGCAGTTCTTC. Its translation is CASRPVQGDYNEQFF. The V and J genes are TRBV5-4 and TRBJ2-1, with 7 bases aligning to TRBD1. The CDR3 has 15 amino acids. In germline, CDR1 is SGHNT, CDR2 YYREEE (reference sequence). J lost 3 bases, V lost 5 bases, and 8 bases had no gene match.

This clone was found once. Here the CDR3 reads CASSYRDTSNGYTF. The CDR3 DNA is TGTGCCAGCAGCTACCGGGACACATCAAATGGCTACACCTTC. The chain joins TRBV7-2 to TRBJ1-2; D is possibly TRBD1 (6 bases). Germline V gene sequence: CDR1 SGHTA, CDR2 FQGNSA. V shed 4 bases and J shed 6 bases, with 15 bases lying between them. The CDR3 totals 14 residues. The full variable domain, completed using reference TRBV7-2 and TRBJ1-2, is GAGVSQSPSNKVTEKGKDVELRCDPISGHTALYWYRQSLGQGLEFLIYFQGNSAPDKSGLPSDRFSAERTGGSVSTLTIQRTQQEDSAVYLCASSYRDTSNGYTFGSGTRLTVV.

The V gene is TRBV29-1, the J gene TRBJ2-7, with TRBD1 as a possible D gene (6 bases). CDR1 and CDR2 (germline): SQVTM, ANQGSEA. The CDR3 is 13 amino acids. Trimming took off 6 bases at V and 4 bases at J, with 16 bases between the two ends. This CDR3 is CSVLLGGEYEQYF. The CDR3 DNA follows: TGCAGCGTCCTGTTAGGGGGAGAATACGAGCAGTACTTC.

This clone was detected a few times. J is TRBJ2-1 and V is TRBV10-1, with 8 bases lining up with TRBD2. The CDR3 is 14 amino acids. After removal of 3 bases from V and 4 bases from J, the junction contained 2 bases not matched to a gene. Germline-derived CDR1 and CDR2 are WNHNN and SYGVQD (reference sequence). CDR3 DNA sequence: TGCGCCAGCAGTGAACGGGAGGGTTACAATGAGCAGTTCTTC. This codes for CASSEREGYNEQFF.

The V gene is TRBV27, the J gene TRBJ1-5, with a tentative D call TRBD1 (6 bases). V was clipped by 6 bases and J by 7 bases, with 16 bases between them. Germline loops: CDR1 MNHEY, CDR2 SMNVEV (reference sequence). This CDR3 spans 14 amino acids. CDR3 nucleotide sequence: TGTGCCAGCAGAGGGGGGAGCGTATGGCAGCCCCAGCATTTT. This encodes CASRGGSVWQPQHF.

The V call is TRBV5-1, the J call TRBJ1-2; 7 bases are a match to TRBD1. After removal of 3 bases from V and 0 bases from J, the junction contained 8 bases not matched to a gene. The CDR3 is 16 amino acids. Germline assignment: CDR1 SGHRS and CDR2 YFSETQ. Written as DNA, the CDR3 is TGCGCCAGCAGCTCTGGCGCGGGACAGCCTAACTATGGCTACACCTTC. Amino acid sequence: CASSSGAGQPNYGYTF.

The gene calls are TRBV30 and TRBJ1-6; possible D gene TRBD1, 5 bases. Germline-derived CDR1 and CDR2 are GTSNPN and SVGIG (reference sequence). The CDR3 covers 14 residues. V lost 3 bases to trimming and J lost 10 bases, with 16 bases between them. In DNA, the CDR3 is TGTGCCTGGAGACTAGGGTTCCGGGGGTCACCCCTCCACTTT. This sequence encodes CAWRLGFRGSPLHF.

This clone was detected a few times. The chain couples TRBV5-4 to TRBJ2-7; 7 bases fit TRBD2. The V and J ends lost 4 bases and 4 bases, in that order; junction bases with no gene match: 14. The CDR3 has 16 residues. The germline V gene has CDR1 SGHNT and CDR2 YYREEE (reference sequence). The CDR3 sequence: CASSRDGGSKAYEQYF. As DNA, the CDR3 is TGTGCCAGCAGCCGCGACGGGGGGTCGAAGGCGTACGAGCAGTACTTC.

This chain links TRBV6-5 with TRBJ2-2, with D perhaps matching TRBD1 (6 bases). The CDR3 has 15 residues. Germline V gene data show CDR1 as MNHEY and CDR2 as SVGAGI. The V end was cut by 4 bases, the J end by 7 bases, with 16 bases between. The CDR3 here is CASSFGRGKVGELFF. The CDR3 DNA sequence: TGTGCCAGCAGTTTCGGCAGGGGAAAGGTCGGGGAGCTGTTTTTT.

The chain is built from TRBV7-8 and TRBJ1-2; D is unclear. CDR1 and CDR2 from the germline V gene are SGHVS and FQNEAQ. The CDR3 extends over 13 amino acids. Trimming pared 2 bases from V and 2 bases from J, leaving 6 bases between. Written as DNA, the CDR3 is TGTGCCAGCAGCTTACCAGAGAACTATGGCTACACCTTC. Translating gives CASSLPENYGYTF. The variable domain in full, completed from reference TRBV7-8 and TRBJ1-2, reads GAGVSQSPRYKVAKRGQDVALRCDPISGHVSLFWYQQALGQGPEFLTYFQNEAQLDKSGLPSDRFFAERPEGSVSTLKIQRTQQEDSAVYLCASSLPENYGYTFGSGTRLTVV.

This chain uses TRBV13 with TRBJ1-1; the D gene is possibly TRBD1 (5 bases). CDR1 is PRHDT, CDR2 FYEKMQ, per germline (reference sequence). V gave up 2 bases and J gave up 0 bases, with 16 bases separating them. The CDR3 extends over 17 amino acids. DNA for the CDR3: TGTGCCAGCAGCTTATGGGGCGGAACCTTCATGAACACTGAAGCTTTCTTT. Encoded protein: CASSLWGGTFMNTEAFF.

In DNA form, the CDR3 reads TGTGCCAGCAGTTCGGGTGGGGTGGGCAATCAGCCCCAGCATTTT. Translation: CASSSGGVGNQPQHF. V usage is TRBV6-2 or TRBV6-3 and J usage is TRBJ1-5; D remains ambiguous. The CDR3 contains 15 residues. The ends were cut back, 4 bases at V and 2 bases at J, with 12 bases in the middle. Germline CDR1 is MNHEY and CDR2 is SVGEGT.

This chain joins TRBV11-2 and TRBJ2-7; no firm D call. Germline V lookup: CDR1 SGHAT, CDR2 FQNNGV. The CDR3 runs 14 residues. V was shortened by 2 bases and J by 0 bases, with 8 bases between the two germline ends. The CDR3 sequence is CASSLIASSYEQYF. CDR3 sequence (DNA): TGTGCCAGCAGCTTAATAGCTAGCTCCTACGAGCAGTACTTC.

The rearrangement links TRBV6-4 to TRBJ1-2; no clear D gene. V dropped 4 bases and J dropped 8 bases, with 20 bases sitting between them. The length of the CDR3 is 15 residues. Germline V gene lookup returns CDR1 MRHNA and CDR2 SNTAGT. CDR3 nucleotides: TGTGCCAGCAGTGCGACTGGAGGGCAGTCGGCCGGCTACACCTTC. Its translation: CASSATGGQSAGYTF.

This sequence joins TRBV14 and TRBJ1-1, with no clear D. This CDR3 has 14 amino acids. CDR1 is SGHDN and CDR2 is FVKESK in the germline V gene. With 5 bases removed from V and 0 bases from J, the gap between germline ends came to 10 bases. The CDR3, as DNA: TGTGCCAGCAGCGGACGGTCAATGAACACTGAAGCTTTCTTT. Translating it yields CASSGRSMNTEAFF.

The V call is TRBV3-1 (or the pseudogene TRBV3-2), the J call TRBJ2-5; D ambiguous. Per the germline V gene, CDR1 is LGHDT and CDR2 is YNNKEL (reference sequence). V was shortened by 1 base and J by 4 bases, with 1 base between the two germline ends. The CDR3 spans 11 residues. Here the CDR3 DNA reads TGTGCCAGCAGCCAAGCAGAGACCCAGTACTTC. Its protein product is CASSQAETQYF.

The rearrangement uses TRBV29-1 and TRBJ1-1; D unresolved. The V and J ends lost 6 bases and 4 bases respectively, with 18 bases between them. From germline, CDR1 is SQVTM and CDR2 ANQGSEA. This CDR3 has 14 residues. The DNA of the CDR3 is TGCAGCGTAATCGGGGTCCCGGGCGGCACTGAAGCTTTCTTT. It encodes CSVIGVPGGTEAFF.

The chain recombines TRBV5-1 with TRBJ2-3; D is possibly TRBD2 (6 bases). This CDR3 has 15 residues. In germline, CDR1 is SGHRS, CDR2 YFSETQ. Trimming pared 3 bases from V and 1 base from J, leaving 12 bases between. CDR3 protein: CASSSGGVRTDTQYF. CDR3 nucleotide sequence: TGCGCCAGCAGCTCCGGCGGGGTTCGCACAGATACGCAGTATTTT.

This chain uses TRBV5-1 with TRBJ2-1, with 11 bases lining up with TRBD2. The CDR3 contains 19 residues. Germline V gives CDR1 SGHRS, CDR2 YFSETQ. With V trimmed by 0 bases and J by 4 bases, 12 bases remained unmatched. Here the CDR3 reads CASSLGGWTTSGRYNEQFF. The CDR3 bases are TGCGCCAGCAGCTTGGGCGGGTGGACTACTAGCGGGAGATACAATGAGCAGTTCTTC.

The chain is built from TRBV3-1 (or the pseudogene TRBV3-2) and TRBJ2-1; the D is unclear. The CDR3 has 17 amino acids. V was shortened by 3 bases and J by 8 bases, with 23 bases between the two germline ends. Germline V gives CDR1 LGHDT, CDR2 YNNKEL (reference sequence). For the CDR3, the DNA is TGTGCCAGCAGCCAGAGAAGGGTGGCGGCGGTACATGATGAGCAGTTCTTC. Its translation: CASSQRRVAAVHDEQFF.

The chain's CDR3 is CAWSTGTDEETQYF. In DNA, the CDR3 is TGTGCCTGGAGTACGGGGACAGACGAAGAGACCCAGTACTTC. The V gene is TRBV30, the J gene TRBJ2-5; TRBD1 aligns across 7 bases. Germline assignment: CDR1 GTSNPN and CDR2 SVGIG (reference sequence). The CDR3 is 14 residues long. V shed 2 bases, J shed 3 bases, and the junction held 6 bases outside the gene matches. Variable domain in full (rest from reference TRBV30 and TRBJ2-5): SQTIHQWPATLVQPVGSPLSLECTVEGTSNPNLYWYRQAAGRGLQLLFYSVGIGQISSEVPQNLSASRPQDRQFILSSKKLLLSDSGFYLCAWSTGTDEETQYFGPGTRLLVL.